This TCR beta chain was identified in a study of metastatic and nonmetastatic thyroid tumors. Treatment of any kind had been given to no patient before thyroid surgery. With MiXCR, TCRdb reprocessed the PCR reads. This table holds more than 15,000 clones, about 20% found once. This clone was observed a handful of times. Germline CDR1 and CDR2: MNHNS and SASEGT. CDR3 size: 13 residues. Trimming shortened V by 6 bases and J by 0 bases, and 8 bases separated the two germline ends. The sequence was obtained from a female donor with papillary thyroid cancer or a benign thyroid nodule (not recorded which). Some clones in this sample may be carry-over from other donors' samples. V and J are TRBV6-1 and TRBJ2-5; D is possibly TRBD1 or TRBD2 (6 bases each). The sequenced material came from adjacent normal tissue. The CDR3 DNA is TGTGCCAGCAGGGGGGGCTACCAAGAGACCCAGTACTTC. It translates to CASRGGYQETQYF.